The clone carrying this T cell receptor beta chain was seen a few times. The investigators amplified TCR beta CDR3 regions from RNA transcripts. Researchers ran a first-round RT-PCR on the TCR CDR3 using the HTBI primer set. In TCRdb, the multiplex PCR reads were re-called with MiXCR into one record per CDR3 protein. The data contain roughly 700,000 distinct CDR3 sequences, about 35% of them singletons. This specimen comes from a study of T cells in Graves' hyperthyroidism and ophthalmopathy. From germline, CDR1 is LGHDT and CDR2 YNNKEL (reference sequence). V was cut by 1 base and J by 4 bases, with 10 bases left in between. The CDR3 sequence is 14 residues long.

The TCR comes from a woman aged 40-49 years with Graves' hyperthyroidism. Sequencing input: blood. This chain links TRBV3-1 with TRBJ1-2, with D possibly TRBD1 on 5 matching bases. In DNA form, the CDR3 reads TGTGCCAGCAGCCAAGTCGGGGCGTTCTATGGCTACACCTTC. This encodes CASSQVGAFYGYTF.